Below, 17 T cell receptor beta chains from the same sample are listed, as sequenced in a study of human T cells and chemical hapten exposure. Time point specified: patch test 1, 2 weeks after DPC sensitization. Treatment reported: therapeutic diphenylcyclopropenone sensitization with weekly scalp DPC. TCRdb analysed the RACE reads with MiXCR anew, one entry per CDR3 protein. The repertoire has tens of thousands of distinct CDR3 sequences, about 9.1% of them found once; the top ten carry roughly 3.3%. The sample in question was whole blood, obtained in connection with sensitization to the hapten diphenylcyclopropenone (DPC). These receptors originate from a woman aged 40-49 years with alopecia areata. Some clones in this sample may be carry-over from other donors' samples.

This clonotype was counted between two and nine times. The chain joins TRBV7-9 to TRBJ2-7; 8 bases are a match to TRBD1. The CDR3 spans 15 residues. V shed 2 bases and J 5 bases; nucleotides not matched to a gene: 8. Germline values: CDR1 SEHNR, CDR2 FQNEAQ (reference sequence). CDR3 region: CASSLTQTGVDEQYF. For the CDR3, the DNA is TGTGCCAGCAGCTTAACCCAGACAGGGGTCGACGAGCAGTACTTC.

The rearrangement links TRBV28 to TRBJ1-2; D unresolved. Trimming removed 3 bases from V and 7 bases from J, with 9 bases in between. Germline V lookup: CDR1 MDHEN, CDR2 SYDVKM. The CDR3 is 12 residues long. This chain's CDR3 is CASSLGPLGYTF. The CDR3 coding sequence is TGTGCCAGCAGTTTGGGTCCTCTTGGCTACACCTTC.

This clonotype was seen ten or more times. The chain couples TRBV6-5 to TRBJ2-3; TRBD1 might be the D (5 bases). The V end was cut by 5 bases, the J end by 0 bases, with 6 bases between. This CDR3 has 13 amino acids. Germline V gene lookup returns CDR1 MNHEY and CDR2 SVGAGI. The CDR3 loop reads CASSQGSTDTQYF. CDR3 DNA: TGTGCCAGCAGTCAGGGTAGCACAGATACGCAGTATTTT.

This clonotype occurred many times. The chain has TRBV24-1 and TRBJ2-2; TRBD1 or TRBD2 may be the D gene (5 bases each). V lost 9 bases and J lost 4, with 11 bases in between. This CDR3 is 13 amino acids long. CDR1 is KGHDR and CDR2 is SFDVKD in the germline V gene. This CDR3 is CATGRAGTGELFF. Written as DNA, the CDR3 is TGTGCCACCGGCAGGGCGGGCACCGGGGAGCTGTTTTTT.

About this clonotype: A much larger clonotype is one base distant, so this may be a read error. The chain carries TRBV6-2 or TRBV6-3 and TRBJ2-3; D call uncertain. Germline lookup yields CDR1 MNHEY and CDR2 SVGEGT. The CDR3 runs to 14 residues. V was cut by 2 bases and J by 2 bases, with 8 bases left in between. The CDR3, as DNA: TGTGCCAGCAGTTACCTAGGTTTCACAGATACGCAGTATTTT. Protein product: CASSYLGFTDTQYF.

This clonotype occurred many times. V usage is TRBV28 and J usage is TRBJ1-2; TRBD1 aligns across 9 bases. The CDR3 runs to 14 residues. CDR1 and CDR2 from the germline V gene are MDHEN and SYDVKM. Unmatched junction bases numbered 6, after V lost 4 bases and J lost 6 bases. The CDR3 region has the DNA TGTGCCAGCAGTTCCAATAACAGGGGGCATGGCTACACCTTC. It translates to CASSSNNRGHGYTF.

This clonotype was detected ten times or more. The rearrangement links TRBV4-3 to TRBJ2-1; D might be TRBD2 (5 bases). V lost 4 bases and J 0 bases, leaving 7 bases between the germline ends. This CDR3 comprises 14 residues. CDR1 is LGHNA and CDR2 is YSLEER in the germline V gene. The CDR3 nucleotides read TGCGCCAGCAGCCGAGCGGACTCCTACAATGAGCAGTTCTTC. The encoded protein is CASSRADSYNEQFF.

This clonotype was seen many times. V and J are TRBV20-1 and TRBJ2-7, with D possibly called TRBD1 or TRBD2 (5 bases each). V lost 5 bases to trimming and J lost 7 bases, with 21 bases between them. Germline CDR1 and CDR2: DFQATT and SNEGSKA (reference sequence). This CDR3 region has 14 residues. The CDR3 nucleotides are TGCAGTGCTTACCGGGACCCTAACTTTGATGAGCAGTACTTC. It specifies CSAYRDPNFDEQYF.

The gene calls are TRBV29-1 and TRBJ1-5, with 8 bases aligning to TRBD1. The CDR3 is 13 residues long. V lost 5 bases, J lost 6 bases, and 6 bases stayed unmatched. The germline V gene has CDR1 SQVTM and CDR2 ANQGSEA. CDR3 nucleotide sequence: TGCAGCGTTACAGGGGGAGGGGGTCAGCCCCAGCATTTT. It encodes CSVTGGGGQPQHF.

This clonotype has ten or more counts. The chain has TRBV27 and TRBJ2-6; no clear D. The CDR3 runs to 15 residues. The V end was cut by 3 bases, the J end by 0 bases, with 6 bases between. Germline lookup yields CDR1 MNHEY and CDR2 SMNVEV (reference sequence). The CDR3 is CASSFTVSGANVLTF. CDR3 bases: TGTGCCAGCAGTTTCACTGTCTCTGGGGCCAACGTCCTGACTTTC.

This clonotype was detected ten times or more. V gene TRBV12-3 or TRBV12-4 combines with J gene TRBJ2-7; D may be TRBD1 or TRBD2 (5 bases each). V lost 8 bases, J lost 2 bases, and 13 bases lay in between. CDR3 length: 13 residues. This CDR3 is CASDGAQTYEQYF. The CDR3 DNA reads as TGTGCCAGCGACGGGGCGCAAACCTACGAGCAGTACTTC.

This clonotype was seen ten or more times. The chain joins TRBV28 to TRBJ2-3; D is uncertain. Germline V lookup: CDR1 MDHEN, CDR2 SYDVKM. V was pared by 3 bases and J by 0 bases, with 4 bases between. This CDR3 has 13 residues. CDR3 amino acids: CASSFQSTDTQYF. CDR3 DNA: TGTGCCAGCAGTTTTCAGAGCACAGATACGCAGTATTTT.

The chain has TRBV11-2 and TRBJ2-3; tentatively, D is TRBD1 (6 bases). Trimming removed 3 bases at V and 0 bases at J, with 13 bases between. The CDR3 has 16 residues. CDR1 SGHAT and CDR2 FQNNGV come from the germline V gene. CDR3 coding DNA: TGTGCCAGCAGCTTGGGGGCAGGATTCAGCACAGATACGCAGTATTTT. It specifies CASSLGAGFSTDTQYF.

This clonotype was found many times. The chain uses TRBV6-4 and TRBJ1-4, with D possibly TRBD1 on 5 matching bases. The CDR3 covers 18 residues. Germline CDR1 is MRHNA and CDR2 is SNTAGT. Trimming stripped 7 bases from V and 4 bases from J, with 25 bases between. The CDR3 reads CASTSSLELTGGNEKLFF. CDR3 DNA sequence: TGTGCCAGCACCTCGTCACTCGAGCTAACCGGGGGTAATGAAAAACTGTTTTTT.

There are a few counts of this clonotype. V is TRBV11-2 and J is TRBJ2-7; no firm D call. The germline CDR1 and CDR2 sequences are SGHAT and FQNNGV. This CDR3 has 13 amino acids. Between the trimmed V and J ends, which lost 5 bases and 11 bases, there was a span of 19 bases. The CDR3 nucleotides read TGTGCCAGCAGCGTAACCACTCCCGGCTTGGAGTACTTC. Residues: CASSVTTPGLEYF.

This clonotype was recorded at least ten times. The CDR3 sequence is CSVRRGDGTEAFF. The CDR3, as DNA: TGCAGCGTCCGCCGGGGGGACGGGACTGAAGCTTTCTTT. J is TRBJ1-1 and V is TRBV29-1, with D possibly matching TRBD1 (5 bases). Trimming pared 6 bases from V and 5 bases from J, leaving 16 bases between. Germline-derived CDR1 and CDR2 are SQVTM and ANQGSEA. The length of the CDR3 is 13 residues.

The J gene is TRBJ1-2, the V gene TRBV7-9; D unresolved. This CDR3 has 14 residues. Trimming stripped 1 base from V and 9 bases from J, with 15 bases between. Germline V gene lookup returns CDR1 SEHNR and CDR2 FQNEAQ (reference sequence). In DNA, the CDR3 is TGTGCCAGCAGCTTAGATTCGGCAGTAACTAGCTACACCTTC. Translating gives CASSLDSAVTSYTF.